This T cell receptor (beta chain) originates from a study of neurological immune-mediated disorders. Study summary: Of the approximately 35 patients who had multiple sclerosis, roughly 30 had the relapsing-remitting form and 3 had the secondary progressive form. Study-wide findings and caveats: One related-CDR3 cluster, identified by phylogenetic grouping, held the repertoires of 18 of 34 multiple sclerosis patients and was a possible signature. For the multiple sclerosis repertoire cluster, an association with any clinical or MRI feature was absent.

The V gene's germline CDR1 is SGDLS and CDR2 YYNGEE. The length of the CDR3 is 12 residues. This clonotype turned up a few times. Its antigen is unknown. Since a much larger clone is just one base distant, this may be a read error. In TCRdb, the 5' RACE reads were re-called with MiXCR into one record per CDR3 protein. The sample lists 55,000 to 70,000 distinct CDR3 sequences; 3% to 4% were seen once. This clonotype was obtained from a woman in her 50s with multiple sclerosis. The J gene is TRBJ1-3, the V gene TRBV9, with D perhaps TRBD1 (5 bases). What was sequenced was PBMCs. The CDR3 region has the DNA TGTGCCAGCAGCCCGCAGGGAAAAACCATATATTTT. Protein: CASSPQGKTIYF.